This T cell receptor (beta chain) is from a study of blood T cells in healthy people across ages. Study-wide points: Shifts in expanded clonotypes may have been confounded by donor CMV status, which was unknown.

This clonotype was seen only a few times. Antigen specificity is unknown. Together with a sample-barcoded 5' primer, a J-beta primer mix was included in a second PCR lasting 7 to 11 cycles. Via MiXCR, TCRdb re-called the 5' RACE reads, giving one row per CDR3 protein. There are about 780,000 distinct CDR3 sequences in the sample; less than 60% occur only once, and 15% to 20% lies in the top ten. Trimming removed 0 bases from V and 6 bases from J; junction bases left unmatched: 6. The CDR3 runs to 15 residues. The germline gives CDR1 MNHEY, CDR2 SVGEGT. Sequenced material: blood. The clonotype comes from a man aged 80 or over in good health. V gene TRBV6-2 or TRBV6-3 combines with J gene TRBJ1-2; 8 bases are shared with TRBD1. The CDR3 sequence: CASSYSGQGMDGYTF. As DNA, the CDR3 is TGTGCCAGCAGTTACTCCGGACAGGGAATGGATGGCTACACCTTC.